This T cell receptor (beta chain) is from a study of T cell changes during pregnancy in multiple sclerosis. CDR1 is MDHEN, CDR2 SYDVKM, per germline. With 4 bases removed from V and 5 bases from J, the gap between germline ends came to 8 bases. This CDR3 region has 12 residues. Sequencing used immunoSEQ multiplex PCR; TCRdb keeps in-frame clones, though not all of them. The data hold under 130,000 clones, with roughly 92% observed a single time. The TCR was taken from a female donor with multiple sclerosis, enrolled in a pregnancy study. The rearrangement joins TRBV28 to TRBJ1-2; no firm D call. Sequences were derived from peripheral blood, sampled after pregnancy. For the CDR3, the DNA is TGTGCCAGCAGTTCCGTCACTTATGGCTACACCTTC. It is translated as CASSSVTYGYTF.